This entry describes one TCR beta chain. There are a few counts of this clonotype. What antigen it recognizes has not been identified. No base quality values were provided; no much bigger clone lies one nucleotide off. This specimen comes from a study of blood T cells in healthy people across ages (dated by TCRdb to between 2014 and 2016). About the investigation overall: In model experiments, roughly one uniquely barcoded TCR beta cDNA molecule per two T cells was captured by template switching. To track age-related changes in TCR beta repertoire diversity, the study relied on deep sequencing normalized with unique cDNA molecular identifiers. Two additional independent replicas of 1 million unique cDNA reads from the same blood draw were analyzed for two donors (one aged 18 to 29 and one aged 80 or older). Donors were grouped into four age groups: young (average approximately 15 years), middle-aged (roughly 38), aged (62) and long-lived (around 82). To avoid experimental bias, donors of different ages were randomly spread across the sequencing lanes.

From V the trimming removes 0 bases and from J it removes 3 bases, while the gene matches leave 4 bases of the junction unaccounted for. There are 15 amino acids in the CDR3, from cysteine to phenylalanine inclusive. Of the read, only the CDR3 DNA is kept; its 45 bases are in frame from base 1. Reading the germline V gene gives CDR1 SGHAT and CDR2 FQNNGV. Preparation of the library involved 5' RACE. Instrument on record: Illumina HiSeq 2500. A second PCR of about 6 to 11 cycles was performed with a sample-barcoded 5' primer and a J-beta primer mix. A unique molecular identifier was introduced onto each TCR beta cDNA molecule by a template-switch 5' adaptor carrying 12 random nucleotides. Each sample yielded at least 3 million CDR3-containing paired-end reads. All of the RNA was converted into first-strand cDNA using the Mint cDNA synthesis kit, with a TRBC-specific oligonucleotide serving as the primer. After uracil-DNA glycosylase treatment, a first 18-cycle PCR used universal primers M1SS and BC2_uni_R on all cDNA. The paper's data handling went like this. Each sample was normalized by randomly selecting 1 million high-quality reads, each carrying a distinct molecular identifier. Reads sharing molecular identifiers were discarded rather than binned into consensus sequences. CDR3 identification, clonotype clustering and error correction used MiTCR with a Q25 quality threshold and the strictest error-elimination algorithm. A nonparametric unseen species model using Euler transformation provided a lower-bound estimate of total TCR beta diversity. TCRdb reanalyzed the raw reads on its own, using fastp at Q25 for trimming and MiXCR for clone calling, and kept in-frame beta chains. Rows are combined by CDR3 protein, so each entry shows the most common genes and DNA. These V and J calls rely on TCRdb rather than the paper's analysis. A total of 1.5 million or so distinct CDR3 sequences appear in this sample, 42% of them only once. Clones ranked in the top ten supply less than 5% of the sample.

The donors were 40 or so Caucasian individuals from Russia, aged about 6 to 95 years, who were systemically healthy. Approximately 10 milliliters of peripheral blood were collected from each donor into EDTA-treated Vacutainer tubes. PBMCs were isolated by Ficoll-Paque density-gradient centrifugation, with at least 7 million obtained per sample. Trizol reagent was used to extract total RNA from PBMCs, with at least 5.5 micrograms per sample. The percentages of naive CD45RAhigh/CD27high T cells were determined by flow cytometry on a PBMC aliquot from every donor. The paper as a whole reports these results and caveats: As age increased, observed TCR beta diversity per million T cells dropped in a roughly linear way, and a significant reduction was already evident by age roughly 36. Observed TCR beta diversity correlated strongly with the percentage of naive T cells measured by flow cytometry. Conclusive comparison of naive and antigen-experienced compartments was prevented by the profiling of bulk unsorted PBMCs. Estimates of total diversity based on one million sequenced T cells were considered lower bounds and underestimates. Compared with the aged group, the long-lived group had more naive CD4+ T cells, fewer expanded clones and increased TCR diversity, a pattern suggesting age selection. The CMV infection status of donors was not known, potentially confounding age-related changes in expanded clonotypes.

The rearrangement combines TRBV11-2 with TRBJ2-7; 8 nucleotides in the junction match TRBD1. Sequenced material: blood. The TCR sequence derives from a young woman in good health. CDR3 reads: CASSLEGQVIYEQYF. The base sequence is TGTGCCAGCAGCTTAGAGGGACAGGTTATCTACGAGCAGTACTTC.